Below, 23 T cell receptor beta chains from the same sample are listed, as sequenced in a study of cytomegalovirus exposure and HLA in healthy donors. It was with 60 Vbeta and 13 Jbeta primers that the PCR ran. The table came from immunoSEQ multiplex PCR; TCRdb's copy has only in-frame clones and leaves some out. The sample lists roughly 110,000 clones; 82% were seen once. Sequences were obtained from PBMCs. These receptors all stem from a man aged 30 to 39 in good health and CMV-seropositive.

This chain links TRBV4-1 with TRBJ2-2; 10 nucleotides line up with TRBD1. Looked up from germline, CDR1 is MGHRA and CDR2 is YSYEKL. The CDR3 runs 16 residues. The V and J ends lost 7 bases and 3 bases, in that order; junction bases with no gene match: 8. The CDR3 loop is CASTPGQGPYTGELFF. CDR3 nucleotide sequence: TGCGCCAGCACCCCGGGACAGGGGCCCTACACCGGGGAGCTGTTTTTT.

The rearrangement links TRBV9 to TRBJ1-1, with a possible D match to TRBD1 (6 bases). Between the trimmed V and J ends, which lost 4 bases and 1 base, there was a span of 11 bases. Germline CDR1 is SGDLS and CDR2 is YYNGEE. This CDR3 has 14 residues. The DNA for the CDR3 is TGTGCCAGCAGCACCAGGACAGAGAACACTGAAGCTTTCTTT. This encodes CASSTRTENTEAFF.

The chain recombines TRBV9 with TRBJ1-3; 8 nucleotides line up with TRBD1. CDR1 is SGDLS, CDR2 YYNGEE, per germline. The CDR3 loop spans 14 amino acids. V lost 3 bases to trimming and J lost 8 bases; unmatched junction nucleotides: 7. CDR3 protein: CASSGTQGEYTIYF. The DNA for the CDR3 is TGTGCCAGCAGCGGGACACAGGGGGAGTACACCATATATTTT.

J is TRBJ2-1 and V is TRBV14; no clear D gene. V lost 1 base and J 4 bases, leaving 8 bases between the germline ends. The germline V gene encodes CDR1 SGHDN and CDR2 FVKESK. The CDR3 runs 14 residues. CDR3 DNA: TGTGCCAGCAGCCAAGCTACAGTGTACAATGAGCAGTTCTTC. It is translated as CASSQATVYNEQFF.

The chain carries TRBV6-5 and TRBJ2-7, with D uncertain. The CDR3 is 14 amino acids. Germline V gene lookup returns CDR1 MNHEY and CDR2 SVGAGI. V was trimmed by 6 bases and J by 2 bases, leaving 14 bases between them. This CDR3 reads CASRGLVGPYEQYF. The CDR3 region has the DNA TGTGCCAGCAGGGGTCTTGTGGGCCCCTACGAGCAGTACTTC.

This chain uses TRBV7-6 with TRBJ2-7, with 7 bases aligning to TRBD2. Germline V CDR1 and CDR2: SGHVS, FNYEAQ. The junction had 10 bases not matched to a gene; V was cut back by 5 bases and J by 3 bases. The CDR3 is made up of 15 amino acids. CDR3 amino acids: CASSIGSGVYYEQYF. The DNA of the CDR3 is TGTGCCAGCAGCATAGGGAGCGGGGTCTACTACGAGCAGTACTTC.

The chain links TRBV2 to TRBJ2-4; 7 bases map to TRBD1. The CDR3 contains 16 residues. V trimming: 6 bases; J trimming: 0 bases; junction bases outside the gene matches: 8. Germline-derived CDR1 and CDR2 are SNHLY and FYNNEI. CDR3 sequence reads: CASRRDSAIAKNIQYF. The DNA for the CDR3 is TGTGCCAGCAGACGGGACAGCGCCATAGCCAAAAACATTCAGTACTTC.

The CDR3, as DNA: TGTGCCAGCAGCTGGGGGGGGATGAACGTTGAGCAGTTCTTC. Protein sequence: CASSWGGMNVEQFF. The chain uses TRBV5-4 and TRBJ2-1; 7 nucleotides align to TRBD2. The CDR3 is 14 amino acids. The germline CDR1 and CDR2 sequences are SGHNT and YYREEE (reference sequence). V was clipped by 3 bases and J by 9 bases; unmatched bases: 9.

The chain joins TRBV5-1 to TRBJ1-1; D remains unclear. CDR3 length equals 12 residues. Trimming shortened V by 4 bases and J by 7 bases, and 11 bases separated the two germline ends. The germline gives CDR1 SGHRS, CDR2 YFSETQ. The CDR3 loop reads CASSLGTDEAFF. The CDR3 DNA reads as TGCGCCAGCAGCCTTGGCACAGATGAAGCTTTCTTT.

This clone was counted once. This chain joins TRBV5-1 and TRBJ1-2; D gene ambiguous. Per germline, CDR1 SGHRS and CDR2 YFSETQ. V lost 0 bases, J lost 8 bases, and 17 bases lay in between. CDR3 size: 15 residues. The CDR3 region has the DNA TGCGCCAGCAGCTTGGATCGTGCTGAAGCCGGGGGCTACACCTTC. Its protein product is CASSLDRAEAGGYTF.

CDR3 amino acids: CASSQGQGVEKLFF. The DNA for the CDR3 is TGTGCCAGCAGCCAAGGGCAGGGCGTTGAAAAACTGTTTTTT. The chain uses TRBV11-2 and TRBJ1-4, with D perhaps TRBD1 (5 bases). V lost 5 bases and J lost 7, with 14 bases in between. Germline V gives CDR1 SGHAT, CDR2 FQNNGV. CDR3 length: 14 amino acids.

The chain is built from TRBV15 and TRBJ1-2; 12 bases line up with TRBD1. Losses at the gene ends were 2 bases for V and 2 bases for J; bases not matched to a gene: 9. This CDR3 region has 18 residues. Germline CDR1 is LNHNV and CDR2 is YYDKDF (reference sequence). The CDR3 coding sequence is TGTGCCACCAGCAGATCTCCGGGACAGGGGGCATTAAACTATGGCTACACCTTC. Encoded protein: CATSRSPGQGALNYGYTF.

The chain is built from TRBV2 and TRBJ2-2; D is ambiguous. V was trimmed by 7 bases and J by 4 bases, leaving 10 bases between them. The CDR3 has 13 amino acids. Germline V gives CDR1 SNHLY, CDR2 FYNNEI. The CDR3 sequence is CASTLDGTGELFF. CDR3 coding DNA: TGTGCCAGCACCCTAGATGGCACCGGGGAGCTGTTTTTT.

This chain connects TRBV5-1 to TRBJ2-7; D is unclear. This CDR3 has 13 residues. Trimming pared 0 bases from V and 6 bases from J, leaving 10 bases between. Germline lookup yields CDR1 SGHRS and CDR2 YFSETQ. The DNA of the CDR3 is TGCGCCAGCAGCTTGGGGCTAGTCGTCGAGCAGTACTTC. Residues: CASSLGLVVEQYF.

The chain is built from TRBV18 and TRBJ2-3, with a tentative D call TRBD1 (6 bases). The CDR3 has 15 amino acids. V gave up 3 bases and J gave up 1 base, with 11 bases separating them. In germline, CDR1 is KGHSH, CDR2 LQKENI. CDR3 sequence (DNA): TGTGCCAGCTCACCCATTGAGGGGGGCACAGATACGCAGTATTTT. This encodes CASSPIEGGTDTQYF.

The chain couples TRBV5-1 to TRBJ2-5, with D maybe TRBD1 (5 bases). Trimming removed 4 bases at V and 3 bases at J, with 13 bases between. There are 14 residues in the CDR3. The V gene's germline CDR1 is SGHRS and CDR2 YFSETQ. The CDR3 DNA sequence: TGCGCCAGCAGCCATCAATCCAGGGAAGAGACCCAGTACTTC. This gives the protein CASSHQSREETQYF.

The chain links TRBV15 to TRBJ1-1; D unclear. This CDR3 comprises 14 residues. V lost 5 bases and J lost 4, with 14 bases in between. Germline lookup yields CDR1 LNHNV and CDR2 YYDKDF (reference sequence). CDR3 nucleotide sequence: TGTGCCACCAGCTTTCTCCGGGAGGTCACTGAAGCTTTCTTT. Amino acids: CATSFLREVTEAFF.

The CDR3, as DNA: TGCGCCAGCAGCTTGGCCCCAGCGCACGATACGCAGTATTTT. Translation gives CASSLAPAHDTQYF. V and J are TRBV5-1 and TRBJ2-3; D ambiguous. V was clipped by 0 bases and J by 6 bases, with 11 bases between them. The V gene's germline CDR1 is SGHRS and CDR2 YFSETQ. The CDR3 has 14 amino acids.

This chain uses TRBV6-5 with TRBJ2-5, with D possibly TRBD1 on 6 matching bases. Gene TRBJ2-7 matches the end of the DNA better, so the J call may be wrong. The CDR3 sequence is 15 residues long. The V gene's germline CDR1 is MNHEY and CDR2 SVGAGI. CDR3 in DNA: TGTGCCAGCAGGGATACCGGGACAACGATCTACGAGCAGTACTTC. It specifies CASRDTGTTIYEQYF.

The V call is TRBV19, the J call TRBJ1-2, with 10 bases lining up with TRBD1. CDR3 size: 16 residues. CDR1 and CDR2 from the germline V gene are LNHDA and SQIVND (reference sequence). J gave up 3 bases and V 5 bases, and 9 bases lay outside the gene matches. The CDR3 sequence: CASSPMTGGYDYGYTF. Here the CDR3 DNA reads TGTGCCAGTAGTCCCATGACAGGGGGCTACGACTATGGCTACACCTTC. The full variable domain, rest sourced from reference TRBV19 and TRBJ1-2, is DGGITQSPKYLFRKEGQNVTLSCEQNLNHDAMYWYRQDPGQGLRLIYYSQIVNDFQKGDIAEGYSVSREKKESFPLTVTSAQKNPTAFYLCASSPMTGGYDYGYTFGSGTRLTVV.

This chain links TRBV6-1 with TRBJ1-2; TRBD1 is a possible D gene (5 bases). Germline V lookup: CDR1 MNHNS, CDR2 SASEGT. V was trimmed by 5 bases and J by 2 bases, leaving 9 bases between them. The CDR3 is made up of 13 amino acids. The CDR3 sequence: CASSRQGNYGYTF. The CDR3 DNA is TGTGCCAGCAGTCGCCAGGGAAACTATGGCTACACCTTC.

The V call is TRBV4-2, the J call TRBJ1-6; tentative D call: TRBD1 (5 bases). Trimming pared 2 bases from V and 4 bases from J, leaving 18 bases between. Germline CDR1 is LGHNA and CDR2 is YNFKEQ. This CDR3 has 18 residues. In DNA, the CDR3 is TGTGCCAGCAGCCAATACATAATAGGGGTGGGTTATAATTCACCCCTCCACTTT. This translates into CASSQYIIGVGYNSPLHF.

CDR3 loop: CASTDSNQPQHF. Here the CDR3 DNA reads TGTGCCAGTACAGATAGCAATCAGCCCCAGCATTTT. V is TRBV19 and J is TRBJ1-5; D is ambiguous. The CDR3 is 12 residues long. Trimming removed 7 bases at V and 0 bases at J, with 4 bases between. The germline CDR1 and CDR2 sequences are LNHDA and SQIVND (reference sequence).